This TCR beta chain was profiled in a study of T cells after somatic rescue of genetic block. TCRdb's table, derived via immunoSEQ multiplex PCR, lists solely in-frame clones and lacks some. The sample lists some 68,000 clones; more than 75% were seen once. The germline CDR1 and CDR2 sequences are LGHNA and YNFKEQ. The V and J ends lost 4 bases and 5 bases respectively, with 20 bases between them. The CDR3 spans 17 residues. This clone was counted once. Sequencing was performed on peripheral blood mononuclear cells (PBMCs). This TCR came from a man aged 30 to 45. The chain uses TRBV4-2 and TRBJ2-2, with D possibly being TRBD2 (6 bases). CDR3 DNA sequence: TGTGCCAGCAGCCGCGCTGAGACCGGGAGTGTAACCGGGGAGCTGTTTTTT. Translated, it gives CASSRAETGSVTGELFF.